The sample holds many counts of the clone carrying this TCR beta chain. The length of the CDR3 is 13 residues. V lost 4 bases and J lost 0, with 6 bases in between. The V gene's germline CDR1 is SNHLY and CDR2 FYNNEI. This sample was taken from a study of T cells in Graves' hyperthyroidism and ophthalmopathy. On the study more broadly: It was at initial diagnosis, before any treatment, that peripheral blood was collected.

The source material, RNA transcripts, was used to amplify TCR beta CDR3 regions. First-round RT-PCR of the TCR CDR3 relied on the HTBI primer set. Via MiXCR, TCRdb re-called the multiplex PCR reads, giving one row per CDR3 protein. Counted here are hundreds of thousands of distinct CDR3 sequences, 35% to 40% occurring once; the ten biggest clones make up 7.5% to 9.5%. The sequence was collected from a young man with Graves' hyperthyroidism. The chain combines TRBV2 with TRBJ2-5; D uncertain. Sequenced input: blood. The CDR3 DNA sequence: TGTGCCAGCAGTGTGCAGGACCAAGAGACCCAGTACTTC. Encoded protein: CASSVQDQETQYF. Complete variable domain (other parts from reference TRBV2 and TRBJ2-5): EPEVTQTPSHQVTQMGQEVILRCVPISNHLYFYWYRQILGQKVEFLVSFYNNEISEKSEIFDDQFSVERPDGSNFTLKIRSTKLEDSAMYFCASSVQDQETQYFGPGTRLLVL.